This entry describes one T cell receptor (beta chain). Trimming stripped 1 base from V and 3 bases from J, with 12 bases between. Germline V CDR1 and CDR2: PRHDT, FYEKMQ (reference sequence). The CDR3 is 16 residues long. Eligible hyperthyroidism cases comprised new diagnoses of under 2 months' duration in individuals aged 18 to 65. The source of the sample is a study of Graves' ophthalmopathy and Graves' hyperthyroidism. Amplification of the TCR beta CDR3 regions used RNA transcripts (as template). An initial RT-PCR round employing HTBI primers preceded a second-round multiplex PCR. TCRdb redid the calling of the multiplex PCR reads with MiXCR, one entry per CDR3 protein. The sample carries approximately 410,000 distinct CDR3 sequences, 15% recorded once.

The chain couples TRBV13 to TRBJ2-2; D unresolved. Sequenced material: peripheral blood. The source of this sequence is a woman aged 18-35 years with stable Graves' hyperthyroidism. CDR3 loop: CASSLERLPDTGELFF. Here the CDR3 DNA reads TGTGCCAGCAGCTTAGAAAGACTGCCGGACACCGGGGAGCTGTTTTTT.